This T cell receptor (beta chain) was recovered during a study of T cell responses to AZD1222 COVID-19 vaccine. This clone has only one observation. Its antigen is not identified. Generated by immunoSEQ multiplex PCR, the TCRdb table keeps only in-frame clones and is missing some. The table shows approximately 110,000 clones, with nearly 90% occurring only once. Study findings and constraints: Of spike-specific TCRs, nearly half reportedly target regions left unmutated in variants. Seropositive AZD1222 recipients at baseline numbered only five or six. White British donors predominated, females outnumbered males, and clonal diversity was possibly underestimated.

This material consisted of peripheral blood, taken 28 days after the second AZD1222 dose. The receptor was derived from an adult who received the AZD1222 COVID-19 vaccine.

Here the CDR3 DNA reads TGCGCCAGCAGCTTACAGGGAGTCTCCTACAATGAGCAGTTCTTC. It codes for CASSLQGVSYNEQFF. The chain combines TRBV5-1 with TRBJ2-1; maybe TRBD1 (6 bases). The germline gives CDR1 SGHRS, CDR2 YFSETQ. V lost 2 bases and J lost 0, with 9 bases in between. This CDR3 has 15 residues.